Listed below are T cell receptor beta chains from one sample, sequenced in a study of Ad26.COV2.S vaccination and SARS-CoV-2 variants. Assay used: immunoSEQ multiplex PCR; TCRdb lists only in-frame clones, some missing. The sample contains 350,000 to 500,000 clones, 80% to 90% of which appear only once. The sequences come from peripheral blood, collected in a trial of Ad26.COV2.S vaccine versus placebo. These receptors were taken from a person between 18 and 65 years old who received the Ad26.COV2.S COVID-19 vaccine or a placebo. The CDR3 runs from the conserved cysteine through the conserved F or W. The D gene is left open where the match is weak. A clone size is listed for some rows: how often the clone was seen (once, few, many), or a class if it is expanded.

>once|TRBV2|TRBJ2-1|TRBD2
CASSETSGGYNEQFF
TGTGCCAGCAGTGAGACTAGCGGGGGGTACAATGAGCAGTTCTTC
>-|TRBV4-2|TRBJ2-5|-
CASRRAAQETQYF
TGTGCCAGCAGGCGAGCAGCTCAAGAGACCCAGTACTTC
>-|TRBV14|TRBJ2-5|-
CASSQDGTEAKYF
TGTGCCAGCAGCCAAGATGGGACGGAGGCGAAGTACTTC
>-|TRBV7-7|TRBJ2-1|TRBD2
CASSPTGLAKYNEQFF
TGTGCCAGCAGCCCGACGGGACTAGCTAAATACAATGAGCAGTTCTTC
>-|TRBV18|TRBJ1-4|-
CASSATTGVGVFF
TGTGCCAGCTCAGCCACCACCGGGGTCGGGGTGTTTTTT
>-|TRBV15|TRBJ1-6|-
CATSRGGADSPLHF
TGTGCCACCAGCAGAGGAGGGGCGGATTCACCCCTCCACTTT
>once|TRBV24-1|TRBJ2-1|TRBD1
CATSDRTGGSYNEQFF
TGTGCCACCAGTGACAGGACAGGGGGCTCCTACAATGAGCAGTTCTTC
>-|TRBV19|TRBJ1-5|-
CASSIPPGLASNQPQHF
TGTGCCAGTAGTATTCCCCCGGGACTTGCGAGCAATCAGCCCCAGCATTTT
>-|TRBV11-3|TRBJ2-1|TRBD2
CASSRTGLPYNEQFF
TGTGCCAGCAGTCGTACGGGACTACCCTACAATGAGCAGTTCTTC
>-|TRBV7-8|TRBJ2-7|-
CASSLTSRVYEQYF
TGTGCCAGCAGCTTGACTTCCAGGGTCTACGAGCAGTACTTC
>once|TRBV4-3|TRBJ2-2|-
CASSRAGFFTGELFF
TGCGCCAGCAGCCGCGCGGGGTTTTTCACCGGGGAGCTGTTTTTT
>-|TRBV2|TRBJ2-7|-
CASRVRGLYEQYF
TGTGCCAGCAGAGTCCGGGGCCTCTACGAGCAGTACTTC